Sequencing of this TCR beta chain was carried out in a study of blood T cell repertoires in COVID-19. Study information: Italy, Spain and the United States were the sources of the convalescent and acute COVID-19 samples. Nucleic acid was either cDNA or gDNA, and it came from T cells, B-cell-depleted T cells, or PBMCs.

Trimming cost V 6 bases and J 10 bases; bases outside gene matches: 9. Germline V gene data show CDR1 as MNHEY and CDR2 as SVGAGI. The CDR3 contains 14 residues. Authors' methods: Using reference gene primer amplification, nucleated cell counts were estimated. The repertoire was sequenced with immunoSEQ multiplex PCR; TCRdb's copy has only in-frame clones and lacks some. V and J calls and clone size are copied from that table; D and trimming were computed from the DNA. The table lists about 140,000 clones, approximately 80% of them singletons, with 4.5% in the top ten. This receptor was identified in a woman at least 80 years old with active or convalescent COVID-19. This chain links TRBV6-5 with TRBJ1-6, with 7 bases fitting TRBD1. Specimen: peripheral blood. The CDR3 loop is CASSSGTEVSPLHF. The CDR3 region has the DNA TGTGCCAGCAGCTCCGGGACAGAAGTCTCACCCCTCCACTTT.